This T cell receptor (beta chain) stems from a study of T cell responses to AZD1222 COVID-19 vaccine. Profiled with immunoSEQ multiplex PCR; TCRdb holds only in-frame clones, not every one. The repertoire has around 140,000 clones, around 90% of them found once; the top ten carry roughly 5.2%. V lost 3 bases and J 4 bases, leaving 16 bases between the germline ends. Germline V gene sequence: CDR1 SNHLY, CDR2 FYNNEI. The CDR3 runs 16 residues. This clone has only a few counts. Sequencing was performed on peripheral blood, taken 28 days after the second dose of the MenACWY control vaccine. This TCR derives from an adult who received the MenACWY meningococcal vaccine as a control. V gene TRBV2 combines with J gene TRBJ1-3, with a weak D call TRBD1 (5 bases). The chain's CDR3 is CASSDSARDLGNTIYF. DNA of the CDR3: TGTGCCAGCAGTGATTCTGCCAGGGATCTAGGAAACACCATATATTTT.